One sample yielded the 28 T cell receptor beta chains listed below, sequenced in a study of CD8+ T cells in alopecia areata. As the sequencing template, cDNA was produced by extracting RNA and reverse transcribing it. Sequencing was performed with immunoSEQ multiplex PCR; in TCRdb, only in-frame clones are kept and a portion is missing. The sample includes 150,000 to 200,000 clones, about three fifths seen only once; the top ten take 1.3%. Treatment described: oral pan-JAK inhibitor, 5-10 mg twice daily. The input for sequencing was CD4+ T cells sorted from blood, taken around week 50, from a patient treated with tofacitinib. All receptors derive from a human donor with alopecia areata.

This clone was detected a few times. The DNA of the CDR3 is TGTGCCAGCTCACCCCTGAACACTGAAGCTTTCTTT. Translated, it gives CASSPLNTEAFF. J is TRBJ1-1 and V is TRBV18; D unresolved. Germline CDR1 reads KGHSH; CDR2 reads LQKENI. This CDR3 is built from 12 residues. Between the trimmed V and J ends, which lost 3 bases and 0 bases, there was a span of 2 bases.

J is TRBJ2-1 and V is TRBV5-1; D possibly corresponds to TRBD2 (6 bases). Looked up from germline, CDR1 is SGHRS and CDR2 is YFSETQ. The CDR3 loop spans 15 amino acids. Trimming pared 0 bases from V and 8 bases from J, leaving 15 bases between. CDR3 sequence: CASSLEVTRFDEQFF. CDR3 nucleotide sequence: TGCGCCAGCAGCTTGGAAGTGACTAGATTTGATGAGCAGTTCTTC.

This clone occurred a few times. This chain uses TRBV15 with TRBJ1-4; possibly TRBD1 for D (5 bases). Trimming shortened V by 0 bases and J by 8 bases, and 10 bases separated the two germline ends. The CDR3 runs to 14 residues. The germline V gene has CDR1 LNHNV and CDR2 YYDKDF (reference sequence). The CDR3 here is CATSREPTVEKLFF. The DNA of the CDR3 is TGTGCCACCAGCAGAGAACCGACAGTAGAAAAACTGTTTTTT.

The V and J genes are TRBV5-6 and TRBJ2-1; TRBD1 matches 8 bases. V dropped 7 bases and J dropped 9; count of bases not matched to a gene: 12. CDR3 length: 14 residues. CDR1 is SGHDT and CDR2 is YYEEEE in the germline V gene. CDR3 amino acids: CASGPRDRGGEQFF. In DNA form, the CDR3 reads TGTGCCAGCGGCCCCCGTGACAGGGGCGGTGAGCAGTTCTTC.

This clone was found a few times. V usage is TRBV30 and J usage is TRBJ2-5; 7 bases line up with TRBD1. Gene TRBJ2-7 matches the end of the DNA better, so the J call may be wrong. CDR3 size: 14 residues. Germline V gene sequence: CDR1 GTSNPN, CDR2 SVGIG (reference sequence). DNA for the CDR3: TGTGCCTGGAAAGGGGGCCCCAGCTCCTACGAGCAGTACTTC. Its protein product is CAWKGGPSSYEQYF.

This clone was seen at least ten times. The J gene is TRBJ2-7, the V gene TRBV28; TRBD1 aligns across 9 bases. The V gene's germline CDR1 is MDHEN and CDR2 SYDVKM. V shed 6 bases and J 4 bases; nucleotides not matched to a gene: 13. The CDR3 loop spans 16 amino acids. The CDR3 loop reads CASRYPPGQGSYEQYF. The CDR3 DNA reads TGTGCCAGCAGGTACCCCCCGGGACAGGGATCATACGAGCAGTACTTC.

The V call is TRBV29-1, the J call TRBJ2-1; 8 bases align to TRBD2. The CDR3 runs to 14 residues. The germline V gene has CDR1 SQVTM and CDR2 ANQGSEA. Germline trimming cut 7 bases from V and 4 bases from J; bases unmatched to any gene: 9. CDR3 amino acids: CSADSGKNYNEQFF. The CDR3 DNA sequence: TGCAGCGCGGATAGCGGGAAGAATTACAATGAGCAGTTCTTC.

In DNA, the CDR3 is TGTGCCAGCAGGGGGAGTGAGACCCAGTACTTC. This gives the protein CASRGSETQYF. The J gene is TRBJ2-5, the V gene TRBV11-2, with D maybe TRBD2 (5 bases). CDR1 is SGHAT and CDR2 is FQNNGV in the germline V gene. This CDR3 region has 11 residues. V was cut by 6 bases and J by 5 bases, with 7 bases left in between.

The chain combines TRBV6-1 with TRBJ2-7; 9 bases map to TRBD1. The CDR3 runs to 13 residues. Germline V CDR1 and CDR2: MNHNS, SASEGT. Trimming cost V 7 bases and J 5 bases; bases outside gene matches: 6. Here the CDR3 reads CASTWTGVDEQYF. As DNA, the CDR3 is TGTGCCAGCACATGGACAGGGGTCGACGAGCAGTACTTC.

The gene calls are TRBV25-1 and TRBJ2-7; D is unresolved. In germline, CDR1 is MGHDK, CDR2 SYGVNS. V was trimmed by 4 bases and J by 6 bases, leaving 13 bases between them. CDR3 size: 13 residues. CDR3: CASSGKIGSEQYF. DNA for the CDR3: TGTGCCAGCAGTGGCAAAATTGGTTCCGAGCAGTACTTC.

V gene TRBV29-1 combines with J gene TRBJ2-4; D might be TRBD2 (5 bases). This CDR3 spans 15 amino acids. The germline gives CDR1 SQVTM, CDR2 ANQGSEA. Between the trimmed V and J ends, which lost 6 bases and 8 bases, there was a span of 23 bases. The CDR3 DNA reads TGCAGCGTCCGGACCGGGTCTTCATCCGGGGACATTCAGTACTTC. It yields the protein CSVRTGSSSGDIQYF.

This clone was found once. This chain links TRBV9 with TRBJ1-6; 9 bases match TRBD1. Germline trimming cut 4 bases from V and 9 bases from J; bases unmatched to any gene: 11. The V gene's germline CDR1 is SGDLS and CDR2 YYNGEE. The CDR3 is 16 amino acids. The CDR3 reads CASSSSGTGKGSPLHF. The CDR3 DNA reads as TGTGCCAGCAGCTCAAGCGGGACAGGGAAGGGTTCACCCCTCCACTTT.

The chain employs TRBV7-2 and TRBJ2-3; 7 nucleotides agree with TRBD1. Germline V gene data show CDR1 as SGHTA and CDR2 as FQGNSA. The CDR3 is 15 amino acids. V shed 3 bases, J shed 6 bases, and the junction held 9 bases outside the gene matches. The CDR3 region is CASSLGPDRVDTQYF. DNA of the CDR3: TGTGCCAGCAGCTTGGGACCCGACAGGGTGGATACGCAGTATTTT.

Ten or more counts support this clone. The V gene is TRBV5-1, the J gene TRBJ1-2; D is uncertain. This CDR3 contains 15 residues. Germline assignment: CDR1 SGHRS and CDR2 YFSETQ. V lost 0 bases and J 8 bases, leaving 17 bases between the germline ends. CDR3 residues: CASSLAGPGKGGYTF. In DNA, the CDR3 is TGCGCCAGCAGCTTGGCCGGCCCGGGGAAGGGCGGCTACACCTTC.

This clone showed up just a few times. The chain carries TRBV5-1 and TRBJ2-7, with 8 bases fitting TRBD2. This CDR3 is built from 14 residues. Unmatched junction bases numbered 8, after V lost 4 bases and J lost 5 bases. Germline assignment: CDR1 SGHRS and CDR2 YFSETQ. CDR3 sequence: CASSPGGDMHEQYF. The CDR3 DNA reads as TGCGCCAGCAGCCCGGGAGGGGATATGCACGAGCAGTACTTC. Full variable domain (remainder filled in from reference TRBV5-1 and TRBJ2-7): KAGVTQTPRYLIKTRGQQVTLSCSPISGHRSVSWYQQTPGQGLQFLFEYFSETQRNKGNFPGRFSGRQFSNSRSEMNVSTLELGDSALYLCASSPGGDMHEQYFGPGTRLTVT.

This chain connects TRBV5-4 to TRBJ2-3; D gene unclear. Germline V gene lookup returns CDR1 SGHNT and CDR2 YYREEE (reference sequence). V gave up 4 bases and J gave up 6 bases, with 15 bases separating them. The CDR3 contains 14 residues. Here the CDR3 reads CASSAGPSEDTQYF. CDR3 nucleotides: TGTGCCAGCAGCGCCGGACCGTCAGAGGATACGCAGTATTTT.

This rearrangement joins TRBV11-2 to TRBJ1-1, with a possible D match to TRBD1 (5 bases). The germline V gene encodes CDR1 SGHAT and CDR2 FQNNGV. The CDR3 runs to 14 residues. Trimming removed 0 bases from V and 1 base from J, with 6 bases in between. The CDR3 nucleotides read TGTGCCAGCAGCTTAGATGGGGCGAACACTGAAGCTTTCTTT. Protein product: CASSLDGANTEAFF.

This chain links TRBV2 with TRBJ2-7; D possibly corresponds to TRBD1 (6 bases). The CDR3 is 14 residues long. With 6 bases removed from V and 2 bases from J, the gap between germline ends came to 14 bases. Germline V gives CDR1 SNHLY, CDR2 FYNNEI. The DNA for the CDR3 is TGTGCCAGCAGGGGAGACAGGCCGCCCTACGAGCAGTACTTC. This sequence encodes CASRGDRPPYEQYF. The full variable domain, its missing parts supplied by reference TRBV2 and TRBJ2-7, is EPEVTQTPSHQVTQMGQEVILRCVPISNHLYFYWYRQILGQKVEFLVSFYNNEISEKSEIFDDQFSVERPDGSNFTLKIRSTKLEDSAMYFCASRGDRPPYEQYFGPGTRLTVT.

The rearrangement links TRBV19 to TRBJ1-1; no firm D call. Germline CDR1 reads LNHDA; CDR2 reads SQIVND (reference sequence). The CDR3 extends over 12 amino acids. V dropped 3 bases and J dropped 4 bases, with 6 bases sitting between them. The CDR3 nucleotides are TGTGCCAGTAGTATGGGGTTCACTGAAGCTTTCTTT. Translation gives CASSMGFTEAFF.

This clone came up a few times. The chain couples TRBV29-1 to TRBJ2-2; no clear D gene. The CDR3 contains 11 residues. The germline V gene encodes CDR1 SQVTM and CDR2 ANQGSEA. The V gene lost 6 bases and the J gene lost 2 bases, with 4 bases spanning the gap. CDR3 bases: TGCAGCGTGACTAACACCGGGGAGCTGTTTTTT. It specifies CSVTNTGELFF.

The rearrangement joins TRBV23-1 to TRBJ1-2; D gene ambiguous. TRBV23-1 is marked as an open reading frame, function uncertain. The CDR3 has 12 amino acids. The V gene lost 6 bases and the J gene lost 5 bases, with 10 bases spanning the gap. The CDR3 DNA reads TGCGCCAGCAGGGCCAGGATTTATGGCTACACCTTC. Its protein product is CASRARIYGYTF.

In its sample, this clone was seen a few times. The chain recombines TRBV29-1 with TRBJ1-5, with D possibly TRBD1 on 6 matching bases. The CDR3 covers 14 residues. Deletions cut 7 bases from V and 0 bases from J, with 13 bases between. CDR1 and CDR2 (germline): SQVTM, ANQGSEA. The CDR3 loop reads CSAGGADSNQPQHF. The CDR3 DNA sequence: TGCAGCGCCGGGGGGGCGGATAGCAATCAGCCCCAGCATTTT.

This chain links TRBV25-1 with TRBJ2-2; D possibly corresponds to TRBD1 (6 bases). The CDR3 is made up of 15 amino acids. With 6 bases removed from V and 4 bases from J, the gap between germline ends came to 15 bases. Germline CDR1 reads MGHDK; CDR2 reads SYGVNS. The CDR3 nucleotides are TGTGCCAGCAGGGGGGACACCTTATCCACCGGGGAGCTGTTTTTT. This translates into CASRGDTLSTGELFF.

This CDR3 reads CASSPLNRDYEQYF. CDR3 nucleotide sequence: TGTGCCAGCAGCCCCCTAAACAGAGACTACGAGCAGTACTTC. This rearrangement joins TRBV9 to TRBJ2-7; unclear D gene. The V end was cut by 4 bases, the J end by 3 bases, with 14 bases between. The length of the CDR3 is 14 residues. Germline CDR1 SGDLS, CDR2 YYNGEE.

V is TRBV14 and J is TRBJ2-3, with D possibly TRBD1 on 6 matching bases. The V and J ends lost 4 bases and 5 bases respectively, with 13 bases between them. CDR3 length equals 14 residues. Per the germline V gene, CDR1 is SGHDN and CDR2 is FVKESK. Written as DNA, the CDR3 is TGTGCCAGCAGCCGCAGGGGCGAGGGAGATACGCAGTATTTT. Protein product: CASSRRGEGDTQYF.

The chain is built from TRBV30 and TRBJ1-3; weak D call: TRBD1 (6 bases). Trimming removed 2 bases from V and 2 bases from J, with 13 bases in between. From germline, CDR1 is GTSNPN and CDR2 SVGIG (reference sequence). This CDR3 comprises 15 residues. CDR3 loop: CAWSYRGSPGNTIYF. The DNA of the CDR3 is TGTGCCTGGAGTTATAGGGGGTCCCCTGGAAACACCATATATTTT.

V is TRBV9 and J is TRBJ2-3, with a weak D call TRBD1 (5 bases). There are 15 residues in the CDR3. In germline, CDR1 is SGDLS, CDR2 YYNGEE. V lost 1 base and J 4 bases, leaving 13 bases between the germline ends. CDR3 DNA sequence: TGTGCCAGCAGCGTATCCACAGGTACCCCAGATACGCAGTATTTT. Its protein product is CASSVSTGTPDTQYF.

This chain links TRBV6-6 with TRBJ2-7; TRBD1 matches at 9 bases. CDR3 size: 14 residues. In germline, CDR1 is MNHNY, CDR2 SVGAGI (reference sequence). Trimming cost V 5 bases and J 3 bases; bases outside gene matches: 5. CDR3 sequence: CASSNRQGGYEQYF. The CDR3 DNA follows: TGTGCCAGCAGTAATAGACAGGGGGGCTACGAGCAGTACTTC.